The source of this T cell receptor beta chain is a study of cytomegalovirus exposure and HLA in healthy donors. The wider study: The roughly 130 validation repertoires used the same platform as the approximately 700 first-cohort repertoires, a later analysis reported.

Trimming took 6 bases from V and 8 from J; bases not matched to a gene: 14. Germline CDR1 MRHNA, CDR2 SNTAGT. The CDR3 totals 16 residues. Note on this clone: Its matching antigen is unknown.

Study results and limitations: Rarity characterized most TCR sequences, yet some public TCRs appeared in many donors. Diagnosis of cytomegalovirus status made by the classifier reportedly showed high specificity and sensitivity. Three CMV-associated chains proved CMV antigen-specific in vitro.

Here immunoSEQ multiplex PCR was the method, and the copy in TCRdb shows in-frame clones only, minus some. Of fewer than 100,000 clones detected, approximately 91% appear once; the ten largest clones hold 2.1%. This clonotype was sampled from a man aged 30-40 years in good health and CMV-seronegative. The genes are TRBV6-4 and TRBJ2-1; the match to TRBD2 covers 9 bases. The sequenced sample was PBMCs. The CDR3 protein is CASSGNPSGDYDEQFF. CDR3 DNA: TGTGCCAGCAGCGGCAACCCTAGCGGGGATTATGATGAGCAGTTCTTC.